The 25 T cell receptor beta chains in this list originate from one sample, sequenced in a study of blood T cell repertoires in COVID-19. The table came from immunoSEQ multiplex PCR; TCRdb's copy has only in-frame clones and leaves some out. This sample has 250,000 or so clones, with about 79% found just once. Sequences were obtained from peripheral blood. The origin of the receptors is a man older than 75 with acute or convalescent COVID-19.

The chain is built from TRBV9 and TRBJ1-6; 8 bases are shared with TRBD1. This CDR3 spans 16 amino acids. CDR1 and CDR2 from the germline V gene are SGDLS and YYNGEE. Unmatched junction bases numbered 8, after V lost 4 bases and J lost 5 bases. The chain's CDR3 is CASSPSLGQDNSPLHF. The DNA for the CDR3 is TGTGCCAGCAGCCCTTCCTTGGGACAGGATAATTCACCCCTCCACTTT.

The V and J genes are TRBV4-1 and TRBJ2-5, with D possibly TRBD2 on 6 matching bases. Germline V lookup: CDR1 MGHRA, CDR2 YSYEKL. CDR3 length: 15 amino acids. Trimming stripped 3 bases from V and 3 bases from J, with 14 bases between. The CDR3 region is CASSQEGYTKETQYF. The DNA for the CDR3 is TGCGCCAGCAGCCAGGAGGGATACACAAAAGAGACCCAGTACTTC.

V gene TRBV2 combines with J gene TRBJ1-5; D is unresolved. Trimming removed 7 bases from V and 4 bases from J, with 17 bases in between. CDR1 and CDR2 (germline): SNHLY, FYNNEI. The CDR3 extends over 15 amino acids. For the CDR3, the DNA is TGTGCCAGCACAGGAACAGCAACACCTAATCAGCCCCAGCATTTT. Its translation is CASTGTATPNQPQHF.

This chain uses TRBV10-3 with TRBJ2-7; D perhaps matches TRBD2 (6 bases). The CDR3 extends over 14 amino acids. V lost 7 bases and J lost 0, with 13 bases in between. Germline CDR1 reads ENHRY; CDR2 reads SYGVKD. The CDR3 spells CAITGSQGSYEQYF. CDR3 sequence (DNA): TGTGCCATCACCGGGAGTCAGGGCTCCTACGAGCAGTACTTC.

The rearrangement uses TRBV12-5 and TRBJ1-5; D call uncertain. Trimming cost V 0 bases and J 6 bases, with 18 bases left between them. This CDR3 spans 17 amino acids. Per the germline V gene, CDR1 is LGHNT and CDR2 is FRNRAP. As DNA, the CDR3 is TGTGCTAGTGGTTTGGTAATCGCACCCGGAGGTCCTCAGCCCCAGCATTTT. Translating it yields CASGLVIAPGGPQPQHF.

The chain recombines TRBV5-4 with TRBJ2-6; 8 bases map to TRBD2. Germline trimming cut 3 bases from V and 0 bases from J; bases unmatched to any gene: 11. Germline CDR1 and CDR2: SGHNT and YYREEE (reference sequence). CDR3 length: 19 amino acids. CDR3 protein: CASSSAGGAQGSGANVLTF. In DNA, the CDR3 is TGTGCCAGCAGCTCTGCCGGGGGGGCCCAGGGCTCTGGGGCCAACGTCCTGACTTTC.

CDR3: CASSLEGSASYGYTF. The CDR3 DNA reads as TGTGCCAGCAGCTTAGAGGGCAGTGCTTCCTATGGCTACACCTTC. V usage is TRBV11-2 and J usage is TRBJ1-2; D is unresolved. The CDR3 is made up of 15 amino acids. V dropped 0 bases and J dropped 4 bases, with 12 bases sitting between them. From germline, CDR1 is SGHAT and CDR2 FQNNGV.

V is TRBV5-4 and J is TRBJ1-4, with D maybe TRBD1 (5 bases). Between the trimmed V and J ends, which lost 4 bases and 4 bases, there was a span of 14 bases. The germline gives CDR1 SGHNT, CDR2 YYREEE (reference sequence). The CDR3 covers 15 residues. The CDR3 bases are TGTGCCAGCAGCGCCACCCGGGGGGTTAATGAAAAACTGTTTTTT. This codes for CASSATRGVNEKLFF.

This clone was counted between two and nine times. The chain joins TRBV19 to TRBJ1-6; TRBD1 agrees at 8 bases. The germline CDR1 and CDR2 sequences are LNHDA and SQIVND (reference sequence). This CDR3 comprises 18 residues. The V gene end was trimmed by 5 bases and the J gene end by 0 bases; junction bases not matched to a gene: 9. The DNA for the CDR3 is TGTGCCAGTAGTTTCAGGGGGCCTCGGGTCTCCTATAATTCACCCCTCCACTTT. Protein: CASSFRGPRVSYNSPLHF.

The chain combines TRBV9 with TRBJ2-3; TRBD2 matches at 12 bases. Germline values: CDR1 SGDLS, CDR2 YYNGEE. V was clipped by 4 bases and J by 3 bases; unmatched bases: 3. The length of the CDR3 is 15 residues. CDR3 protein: CASSPGLAGTDTQYF. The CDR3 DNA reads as TGTGCCAGCAGCCCCGGACTAGCGGGGACAGATACGCAGTATTTT.

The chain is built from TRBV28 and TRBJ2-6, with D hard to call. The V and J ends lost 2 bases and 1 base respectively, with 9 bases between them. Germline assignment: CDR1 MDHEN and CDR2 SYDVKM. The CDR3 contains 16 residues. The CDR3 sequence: CASSLHSGSGANVLTF. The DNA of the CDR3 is TGTGCCAGCAGTTTACACTCTGGTTCTGGGGCCAACGTCCTGACTTTC.

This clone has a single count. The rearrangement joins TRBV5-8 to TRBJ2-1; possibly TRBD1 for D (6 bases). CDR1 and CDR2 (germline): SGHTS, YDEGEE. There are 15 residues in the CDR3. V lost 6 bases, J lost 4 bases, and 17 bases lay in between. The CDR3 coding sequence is TGTGCCAGCATCCCTAGTGGAGGACAGTACAATGAGCAGTTCTTC. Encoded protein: CASIPSGGQYNEQFF. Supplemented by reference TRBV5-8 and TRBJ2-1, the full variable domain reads EAGVTQSPTHLIKTRGQQATLRCSPISGHTSVYWYQQALGLGLQFLLWYDEGEERNRGNFPPRFSGRQFPNYSSELNVNALELEDSALYLCASIPSGGQYNEQFFGPGTRLTVL.

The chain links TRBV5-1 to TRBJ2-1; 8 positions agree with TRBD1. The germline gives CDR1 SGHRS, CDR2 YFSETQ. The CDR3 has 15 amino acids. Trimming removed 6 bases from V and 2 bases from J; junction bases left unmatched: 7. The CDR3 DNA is TGCGCCAGCAAGGAACAGGGGGAAACCTACAATGAGCAGTTCTTC. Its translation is CASKEQGETYNEQFF. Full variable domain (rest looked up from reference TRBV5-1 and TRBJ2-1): KAGVTQTPRYLIKTRGQQVTLSCSPISGHRSVSWYQQTPGQGLQFLFEYFSETQRNKGNFPGRFSGRQFSNSRSEMNVSTLELGDSALYLCASKEQGETYNEQFFGPGTRLTVL.

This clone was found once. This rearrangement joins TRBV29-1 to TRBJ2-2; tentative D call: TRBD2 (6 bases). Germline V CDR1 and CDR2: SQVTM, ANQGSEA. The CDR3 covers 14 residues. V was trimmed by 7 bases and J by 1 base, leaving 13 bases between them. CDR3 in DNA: TGCAGCGGATCGGGACTCCTGAACACCGGGGAGCTGTTTTTT. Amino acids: CSGSGLLNTGELFF.

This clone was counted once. The CDR3 bases are TGTGCCAGCAGTTTACAGGGGCCCAATCAGCCCCAGCATTTT. Translation gives CASSLQGPNQPQHF. This rearrangement joins TRBV27 to TRBJ1-5; D is possibly TRBD1 (6 bases). Germline assignment: CDR1 MNHEY and CDR2 SMNVEV (reference sequence). The CDR3 consists of 14 residues. The V end lost 2 bases, the J end lost 3 bases, and 8 bases lay between the germline ends.

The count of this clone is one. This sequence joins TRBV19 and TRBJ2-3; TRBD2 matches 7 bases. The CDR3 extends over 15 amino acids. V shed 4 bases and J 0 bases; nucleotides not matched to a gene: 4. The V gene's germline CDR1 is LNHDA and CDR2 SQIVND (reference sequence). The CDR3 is CASSRFSGSTDTQYF. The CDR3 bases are TGTGCCAGTAGTAGATTTAGCGGGAGCACAGATACGCAGTATTTT.

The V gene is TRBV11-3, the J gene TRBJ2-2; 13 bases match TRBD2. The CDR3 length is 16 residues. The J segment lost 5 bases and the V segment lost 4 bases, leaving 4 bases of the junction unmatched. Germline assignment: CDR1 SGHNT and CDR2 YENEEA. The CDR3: CASSSGLAGVTGELFF. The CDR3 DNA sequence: TGTGCCAGCAGCTCCGGACTAGCGGGAGTAACCGGGGAGCTGTTTTTT. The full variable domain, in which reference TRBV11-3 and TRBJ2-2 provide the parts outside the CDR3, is EAGVVQSPRYKIIEKKQPVAFWCNPISGHNTLYWYLQNLGQGPELLIRYENEEAVDDSQLPKDRFSAERLKGVDSTLKIQPAELGDSAVYLCASSSGLAGVTGELFFGEGSRLTVL.

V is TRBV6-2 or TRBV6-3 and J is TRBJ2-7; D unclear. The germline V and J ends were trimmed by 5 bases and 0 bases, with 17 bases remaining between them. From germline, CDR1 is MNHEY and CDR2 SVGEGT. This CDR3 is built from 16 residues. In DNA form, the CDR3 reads TGTGCCAGCAGTGACCCGGGTTTGAGGAGCTCCTACGAGCAGTACTTC. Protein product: CASSDPGLRSSYEQYF.

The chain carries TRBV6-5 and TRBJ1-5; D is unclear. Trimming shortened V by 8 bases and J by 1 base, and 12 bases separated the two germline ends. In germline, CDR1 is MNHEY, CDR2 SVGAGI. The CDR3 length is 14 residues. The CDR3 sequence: CASRRAGSNQPQHF. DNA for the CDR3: TGTGCCAGCCGGAGGGCCGGGAGCAATCAGCCCCAGCATTTT.

The CDR3 bases are TGTGCCAGCAGCCGGACAGGGGTTAGCAATCAGCCCCAGCATTTT. Its protein is CASSRTGVSNQPQHF. This sequence joins TRBV7-2 and TRBJ1-5; 9 positions agree with TRBD1. The CDR3 is 15 amino acids. V dropped 5 bases and J dropped 0; count of bases not matched to a gene: 2. Germline values: CDR1 SGHTA, CDR2 FQGNSA.

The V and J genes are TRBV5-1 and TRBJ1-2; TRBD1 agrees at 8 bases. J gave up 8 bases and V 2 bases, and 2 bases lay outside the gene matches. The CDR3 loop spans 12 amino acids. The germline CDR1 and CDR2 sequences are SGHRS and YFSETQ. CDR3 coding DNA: TGCGCCAGCAGCTTACGACAGGGGGGCTACACCTTC. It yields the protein CASSLRQGGYTF.

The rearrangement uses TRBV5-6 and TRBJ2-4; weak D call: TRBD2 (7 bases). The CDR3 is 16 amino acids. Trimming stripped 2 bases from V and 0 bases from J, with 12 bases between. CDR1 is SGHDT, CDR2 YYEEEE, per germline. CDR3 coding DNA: TGTGCCAGCAGCTTAGGGGGGGCCTTAGCCAAAAACATTCAGTACTTC. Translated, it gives CASSLGGALAKNIQYF.

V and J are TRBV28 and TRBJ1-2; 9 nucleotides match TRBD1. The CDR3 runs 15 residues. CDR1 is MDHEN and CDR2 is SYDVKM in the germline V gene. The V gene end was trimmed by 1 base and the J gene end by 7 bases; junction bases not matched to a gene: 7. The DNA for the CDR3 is TGTGCCAGCAGTTTATCGGGACAGGGACTCGGTGGCTACACCTTC. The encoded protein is CASSLSGQGLGGYTF.

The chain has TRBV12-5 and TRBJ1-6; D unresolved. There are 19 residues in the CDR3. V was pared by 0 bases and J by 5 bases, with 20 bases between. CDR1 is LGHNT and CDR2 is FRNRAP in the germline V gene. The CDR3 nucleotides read TGTGCTAGTGGTTTGGTAGATTTGAGGGTTTCACCCAATAATTCACCCCTCCACTTT. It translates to CASGLVDLRVSPNNSPLHF.

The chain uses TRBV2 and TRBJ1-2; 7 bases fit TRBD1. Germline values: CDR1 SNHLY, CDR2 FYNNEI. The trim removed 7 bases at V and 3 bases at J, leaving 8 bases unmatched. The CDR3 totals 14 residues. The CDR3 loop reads CASIHRGDYYGYTF. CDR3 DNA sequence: TGTGCCAGCATTCACAGGGGCGATTACTATGGCTACACCTTC.